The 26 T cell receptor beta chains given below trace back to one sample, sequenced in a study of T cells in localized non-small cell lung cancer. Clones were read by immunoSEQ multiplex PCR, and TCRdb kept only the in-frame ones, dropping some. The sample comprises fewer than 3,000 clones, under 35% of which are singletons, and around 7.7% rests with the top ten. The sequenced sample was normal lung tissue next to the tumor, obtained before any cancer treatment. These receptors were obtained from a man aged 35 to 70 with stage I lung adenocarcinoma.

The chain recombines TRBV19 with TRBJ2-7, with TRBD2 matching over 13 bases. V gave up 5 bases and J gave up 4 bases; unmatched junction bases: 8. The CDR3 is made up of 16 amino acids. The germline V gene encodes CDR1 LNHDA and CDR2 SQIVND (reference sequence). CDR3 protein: CASSPPGTSGIYEQYV. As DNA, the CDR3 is TGTGCCAGTAGTCCTCCCGGGACTAGCGGGATTTACGAGCAGTACGTC.

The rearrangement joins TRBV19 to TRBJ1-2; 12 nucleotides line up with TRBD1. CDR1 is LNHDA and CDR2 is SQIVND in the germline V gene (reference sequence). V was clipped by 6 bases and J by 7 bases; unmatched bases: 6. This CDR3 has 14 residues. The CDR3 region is CASRPGQGAFGYTF. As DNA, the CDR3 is TGTGCCAGTAGACCGGGACAGGGGGCGTTTGGCTACACCTTC.

CDR3 protein: CATSRASDFHNEQFF. The CDR3 nucleotides are TGTGCCACCAGCAGAGCTAGCGACTTCCACAATGAGCAGTTCTTC. The chain carries TRBV15 and TRBJ2-1; the D gene is possibly TRBD2 (6 bases). The germline V and J ends were trimmed by 1 base and 5 bases, with 12 bases remaining between them. CDR3 length: 15 amino acids. CDR1 LNHNV and CDR2 YYDKDF come from the germline V gene (reference sequence).

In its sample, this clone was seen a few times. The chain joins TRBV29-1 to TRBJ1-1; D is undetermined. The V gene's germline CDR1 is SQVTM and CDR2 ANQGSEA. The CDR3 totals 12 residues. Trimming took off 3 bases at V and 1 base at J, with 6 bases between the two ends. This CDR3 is CSVEHENTEAFF. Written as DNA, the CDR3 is TGCAGCGTTGAGCACGAGAACACTGAAGCTTTCTTT. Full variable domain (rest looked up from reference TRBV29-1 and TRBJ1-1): SAVISQKPSRDICQRGTSLTIQCQVDSQVTMMFWYRQQPGQSLTLIATANQGSEATYESGFVIDKFPISRPNLTFSTLTVSNMSPEDSSIYLCSVEHENTEAFFGQGTRLTVV.

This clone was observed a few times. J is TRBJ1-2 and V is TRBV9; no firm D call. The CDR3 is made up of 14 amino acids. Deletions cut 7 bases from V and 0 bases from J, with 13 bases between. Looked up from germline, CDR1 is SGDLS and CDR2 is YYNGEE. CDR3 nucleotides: TGTGCCAGCTCCCTTGGGCCTGCTAACTATGGCTACACCTTC. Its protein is CASSLGPANYGYTF.

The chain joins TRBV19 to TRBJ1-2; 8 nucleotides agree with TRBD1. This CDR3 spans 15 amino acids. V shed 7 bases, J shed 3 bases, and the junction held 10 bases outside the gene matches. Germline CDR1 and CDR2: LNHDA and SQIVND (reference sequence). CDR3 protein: CASTTRTGLDYGYTF. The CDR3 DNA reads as TGTGCCAGTACCACTAGGACAGGGCTCGACTATGGCTACACCTTC.

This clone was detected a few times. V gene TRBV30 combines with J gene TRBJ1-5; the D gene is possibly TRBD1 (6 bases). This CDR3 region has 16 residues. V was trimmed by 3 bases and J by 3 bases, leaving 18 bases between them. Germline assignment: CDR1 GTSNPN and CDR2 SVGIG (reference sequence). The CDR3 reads CAWREGGTRYNQPQHF. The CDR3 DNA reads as TGTGCCTGGAGGGAAGGCGGGACACGTTACAATCAGCCCCAGCATTTT. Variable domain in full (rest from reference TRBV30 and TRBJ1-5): SQTIHQWPATLVQPVGSPLSLECTVEGTSNPNLYWYRQAAGRGLQLLFYSVGIGQISSEVPQNLSASRPQDRQFILSSKKLLLSDSGFYLCAWREGGTRYNQPQHFGDGTRLSIL.

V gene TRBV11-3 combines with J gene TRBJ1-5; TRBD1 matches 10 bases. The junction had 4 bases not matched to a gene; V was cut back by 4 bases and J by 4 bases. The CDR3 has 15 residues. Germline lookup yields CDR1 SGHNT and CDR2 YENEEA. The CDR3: CASSSGTGDNQPQHF. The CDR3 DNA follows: TGTGCCAGCAGCTCCGGGACAGGGGATAATCAGCCCCAGCATTTT.

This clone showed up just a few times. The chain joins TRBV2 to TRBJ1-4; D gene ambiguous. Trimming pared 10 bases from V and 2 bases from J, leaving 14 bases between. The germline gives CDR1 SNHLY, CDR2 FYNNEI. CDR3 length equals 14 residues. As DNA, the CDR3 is TGTGCCACCCGACATCTTTCGACTAATGAAAAACTGTTTTTT. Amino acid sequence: CATRHLSTNEKLFF.

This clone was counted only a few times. This chain's CDR3 is CASWTGVRTEAFF. Written as DNA, the CDR3 is TGCGCCAGCTGGACAGGGGTTCGCACTGAAGCTTTCTTT. This chain joins TRBV10-2 and TRBJ1-1; 9 positions agree with TRBD1. With V trimmed by 8 bases and J by 4 bases, 5 bases remained unmatched. Germline V CDR1 and CDR2: WSHSY, SAAADI. The CDR3 spans 13 residues.

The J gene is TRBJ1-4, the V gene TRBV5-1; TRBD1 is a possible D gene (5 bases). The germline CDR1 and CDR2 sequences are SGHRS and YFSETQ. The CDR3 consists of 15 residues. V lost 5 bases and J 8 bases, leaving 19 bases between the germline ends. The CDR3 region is CASSPRDGGGEKLFF. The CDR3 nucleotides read TGCGCCAGCAGTCCCCGGGACGGTGGGGGGGAAAAACTGTTTTTT. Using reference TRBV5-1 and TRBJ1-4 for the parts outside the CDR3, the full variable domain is KAGVTQTPRYLIKTRGQQVTLSCSPISGHRSVSWYQQTPGQGLQFLFEYFSETQRNKGNFPGRFSGRQFSNSRSEMNVSTLELGDSALYLCASSPRDGGGEKLFFGSGTQLSVL.

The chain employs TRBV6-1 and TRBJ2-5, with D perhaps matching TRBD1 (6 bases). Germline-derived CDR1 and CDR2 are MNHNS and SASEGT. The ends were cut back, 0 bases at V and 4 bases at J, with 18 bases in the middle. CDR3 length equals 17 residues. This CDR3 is CASSEAVPGVGRETQYF. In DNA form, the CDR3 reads TGTGCCAGCAGTGAAGCGGTCCCAGGGGTGGGGAGAGAGACCCAGTACTTC.

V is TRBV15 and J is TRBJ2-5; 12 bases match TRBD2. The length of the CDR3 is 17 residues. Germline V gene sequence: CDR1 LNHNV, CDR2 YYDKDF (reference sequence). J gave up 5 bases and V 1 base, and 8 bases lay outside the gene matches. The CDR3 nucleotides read TGTGCCACCAGCAGAGTAACTAGCGGGAGGCCGGGGGAGACCCAGTACTTC. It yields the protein CATSRVTSGRPGETQYF.

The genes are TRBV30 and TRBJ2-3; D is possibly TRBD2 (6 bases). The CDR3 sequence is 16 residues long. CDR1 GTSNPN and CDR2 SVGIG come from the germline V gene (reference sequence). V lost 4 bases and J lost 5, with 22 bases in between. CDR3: CAWKNPGERGGDTQYF. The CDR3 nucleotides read TGTGCCTGGAAAAACCCGGGGGAACGGGGAGGAGATACGCAGTATTTT.

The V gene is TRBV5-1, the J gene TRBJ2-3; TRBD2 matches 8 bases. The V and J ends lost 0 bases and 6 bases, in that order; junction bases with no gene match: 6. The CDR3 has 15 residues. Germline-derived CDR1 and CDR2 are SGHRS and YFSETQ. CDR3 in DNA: TGCGCCAGCAGCTTGGCCGGGAGGGCAGGGGATACGCAGTATTTT. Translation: CASSLAGRAGDTQYF. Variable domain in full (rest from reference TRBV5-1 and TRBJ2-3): KAGVTQTPRYLIKTRGQQVTLSCSPISGHRSVSWYQQTPGQGLQFLFEYFSETQRNKGNFPGRFSGRQFSNSRSEMNVSTLELGDSALYLCASSLAGRAGDTQYFGPGTRLTVL.

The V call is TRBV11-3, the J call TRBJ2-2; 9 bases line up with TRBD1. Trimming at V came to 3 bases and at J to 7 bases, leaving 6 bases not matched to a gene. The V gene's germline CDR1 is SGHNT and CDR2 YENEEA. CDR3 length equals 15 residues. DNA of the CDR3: TGTGCCAGCAGCTTTGGACAGGGGAACGGCGGGGAGCTGTTTTTT. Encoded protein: CASSFGQGNGGELFF.

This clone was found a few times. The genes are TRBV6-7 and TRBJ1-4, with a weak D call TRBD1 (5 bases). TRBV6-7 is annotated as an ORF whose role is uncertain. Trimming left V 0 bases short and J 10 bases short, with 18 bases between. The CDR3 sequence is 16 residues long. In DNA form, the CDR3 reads TGTGCCAGCAGTTACTCGACTCAGGGCGACCCCGCAAAACTGTTTTTT. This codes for CASSYSTQGDPAKLFF.

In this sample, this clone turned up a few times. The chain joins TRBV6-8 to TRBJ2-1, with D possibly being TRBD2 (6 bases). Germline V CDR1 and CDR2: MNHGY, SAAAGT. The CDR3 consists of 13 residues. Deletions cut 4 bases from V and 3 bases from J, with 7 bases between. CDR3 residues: CASSSGDYNEQFF. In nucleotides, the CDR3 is TGTGCCAGCAGTTCGGGGGACTACAATGAGCAGTTCTTC.

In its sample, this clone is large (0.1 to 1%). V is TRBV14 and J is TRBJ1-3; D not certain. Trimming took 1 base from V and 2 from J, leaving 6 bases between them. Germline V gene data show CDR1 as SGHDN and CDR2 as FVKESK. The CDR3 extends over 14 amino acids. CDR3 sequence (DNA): TGTGCCAGCAGCCAAGCCACAGCTGGAAACACCATATATTTT. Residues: CASSQATAGNTIYF.

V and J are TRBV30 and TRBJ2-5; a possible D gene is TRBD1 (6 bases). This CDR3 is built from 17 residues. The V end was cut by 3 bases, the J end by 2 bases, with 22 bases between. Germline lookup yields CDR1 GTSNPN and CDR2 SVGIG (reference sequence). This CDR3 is CAWSLKTGTGRQETQYF. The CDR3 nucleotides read TGTGCCTGGAGCCTAAAAACAGGGACGGGACGTCAAGAGACCCAGTACTTC.

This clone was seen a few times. CDR3 loop: CASIPTGLSSYNEQFF. The CDR3 nucleotides are TGTGCCAGCATCCCCACAGGGCTGAGCTCCTACAATGAGCAGTTCTTC. The rearrangement links TRBV6-8 to TRBJ2-1; D might be TRBD1 (6 bases). Germline V lookup: CDR1 MNHGY, CDR2 SAAAGT. V was trimmed by 7 bases and J by 0 bases, leaving 16 bases between them. This CDR3 region has 16 residues.

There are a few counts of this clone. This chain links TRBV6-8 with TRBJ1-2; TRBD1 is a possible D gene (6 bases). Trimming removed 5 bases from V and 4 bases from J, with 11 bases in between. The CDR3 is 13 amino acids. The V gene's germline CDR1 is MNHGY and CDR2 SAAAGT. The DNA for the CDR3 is TGTGCCAGCAGTCTTGACAGGTTCTATGGCTACACCTTC. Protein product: CASSLDRFYGYTF.

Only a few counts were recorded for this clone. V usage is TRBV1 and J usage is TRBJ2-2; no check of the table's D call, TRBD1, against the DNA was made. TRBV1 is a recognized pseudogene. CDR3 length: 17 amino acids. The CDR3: CASSQGTGPSTPGELFF. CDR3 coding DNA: TGCGCCAGCAGCCAAGGGACAGGGCCCTCCACCCCCGGGGAGCTGTTTTTT.

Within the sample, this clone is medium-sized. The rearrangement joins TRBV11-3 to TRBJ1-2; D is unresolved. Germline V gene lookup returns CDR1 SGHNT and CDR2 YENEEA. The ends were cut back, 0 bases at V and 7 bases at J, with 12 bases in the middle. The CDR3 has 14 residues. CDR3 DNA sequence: TGTGCCAGCAGCTTAGAAGGTCGAGGGTCTGGCTACACCTTC. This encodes CASSLEGRGSGYTF.

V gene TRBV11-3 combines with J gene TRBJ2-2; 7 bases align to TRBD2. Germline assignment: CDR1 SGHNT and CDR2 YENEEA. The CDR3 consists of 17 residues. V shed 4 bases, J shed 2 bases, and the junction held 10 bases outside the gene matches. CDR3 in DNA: TGTGCCAGCAGCTCGAATCCGGGACTACCTAACACCGGGGAGCTGTTTTTT. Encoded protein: CASSSNPGLPNTGELFF.

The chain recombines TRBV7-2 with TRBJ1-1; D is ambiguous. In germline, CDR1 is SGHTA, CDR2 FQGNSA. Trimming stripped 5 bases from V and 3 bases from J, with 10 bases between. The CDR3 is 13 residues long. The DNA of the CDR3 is TGTGCCAGCAGCCTACTCGAGGACACTGAAGCTTTCTTT. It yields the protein CASSLLEDTEAFF.